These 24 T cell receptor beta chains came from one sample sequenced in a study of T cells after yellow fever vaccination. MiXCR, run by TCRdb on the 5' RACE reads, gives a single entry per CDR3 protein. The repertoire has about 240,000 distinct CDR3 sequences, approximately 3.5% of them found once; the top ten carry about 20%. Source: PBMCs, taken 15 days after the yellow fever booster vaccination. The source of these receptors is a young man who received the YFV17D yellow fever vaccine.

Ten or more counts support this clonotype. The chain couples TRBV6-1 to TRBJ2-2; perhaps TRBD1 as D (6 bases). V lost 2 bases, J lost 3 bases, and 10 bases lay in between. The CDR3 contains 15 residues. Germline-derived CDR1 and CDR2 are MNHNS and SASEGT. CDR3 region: CASSELDRYTGELFF. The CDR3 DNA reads TGTGCCAGCAGTGAACTGGACAGATACACCGGGGAGCTGTTTTTT.

CDR3 coding DNA: TGTGCCAGCAGCAACTCCGGGACAGGGCCGAATACGCAGTATTTT. It yields the protein CASSNSGTGPNTQYF. V usage is TRBV5-4 and J usage is TRBJ2-3; TRBD1 agrees at 9 bases. CDR1 and CDR2 from the germline V gene are SGHNT and YYREEE (reference sequence). Losses at the gene ends were 4 bases for V and 7 bases for J; bases not matched to a gene: 10. The CDR3 spans 15 residues.

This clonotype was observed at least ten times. The CDR3 sequence: CASSLSRTAPRAQYF. Here the CDR3 DNA reads TGTGCCAGCAGCTTAAGCAGGACGGCCCCGCGGGCCCAGTACTTC. The chain carries TRBV7-2 and TRBJ2-5; D is perhaps TRBD2 (5 bases). Germline V gives CDR1 SGHTA, CDR2 FQGNSA. The CDR3 extends over 15 amino acids. V lost 2 bases, J lost 9 bases, and 19 bases lay in between.

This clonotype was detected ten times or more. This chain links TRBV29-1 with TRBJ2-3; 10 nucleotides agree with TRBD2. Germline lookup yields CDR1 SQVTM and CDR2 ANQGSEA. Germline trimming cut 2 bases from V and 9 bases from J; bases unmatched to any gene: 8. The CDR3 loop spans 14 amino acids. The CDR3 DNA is TGCAGCGTTGAAAAAGCGGGGGGGCTCACAACGCAGTATTTT. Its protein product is CSVEKAGGLTTQYF.

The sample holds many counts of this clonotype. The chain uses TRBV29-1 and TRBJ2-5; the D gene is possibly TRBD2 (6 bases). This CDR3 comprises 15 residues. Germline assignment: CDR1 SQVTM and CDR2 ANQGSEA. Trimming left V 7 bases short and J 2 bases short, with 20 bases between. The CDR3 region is CSADLKAGFQETQYF. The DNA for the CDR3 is TGCAGCGCCGATCTCAAGGCGGGGTTTCAAGAGACCCAGTACTTC.

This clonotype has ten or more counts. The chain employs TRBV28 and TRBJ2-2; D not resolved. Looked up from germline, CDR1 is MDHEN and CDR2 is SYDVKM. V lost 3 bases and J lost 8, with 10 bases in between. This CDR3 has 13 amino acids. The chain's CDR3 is CASSFWKMGELFF. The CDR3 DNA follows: TGTGCCAGCAGTTTCTGGAAAATGGGGGAGCTGTTTTTT. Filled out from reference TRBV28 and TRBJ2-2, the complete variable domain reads DVKVTQSSRYLVKRTGEKVFLECVQDMDHENMFWYRQDPGLGLRLIYFSYDVKMKEKGDIPEGYSVSREKKERFSLILESASTNQTSMYLCASSFWKMGELFFGEGSRLTVL.

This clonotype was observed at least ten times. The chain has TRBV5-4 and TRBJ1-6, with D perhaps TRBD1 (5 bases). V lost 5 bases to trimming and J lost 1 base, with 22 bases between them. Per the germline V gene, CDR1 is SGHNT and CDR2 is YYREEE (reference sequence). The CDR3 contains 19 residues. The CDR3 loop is CASRGTAHEPGSYNSPLHF. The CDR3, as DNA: TGTGCCAGCAGGGGGACGGCCCACGAACCGGGGTCCTATAATTCACCCCTCCACTTT.

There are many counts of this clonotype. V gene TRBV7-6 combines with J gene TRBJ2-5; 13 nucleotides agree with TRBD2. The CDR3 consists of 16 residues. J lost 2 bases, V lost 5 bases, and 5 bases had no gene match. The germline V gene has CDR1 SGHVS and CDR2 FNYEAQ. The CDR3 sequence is CASSHMGLAGQETQYF. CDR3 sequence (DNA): TGTGCCAGCAGCCACATGGGACTAGCGGGACAAGAGACCCAGTACTTC.

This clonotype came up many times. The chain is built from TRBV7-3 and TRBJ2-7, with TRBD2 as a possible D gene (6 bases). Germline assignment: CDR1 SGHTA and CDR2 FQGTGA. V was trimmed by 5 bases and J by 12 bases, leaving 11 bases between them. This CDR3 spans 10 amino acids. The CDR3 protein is CASSPRGRYV. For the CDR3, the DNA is TGTGCCAGCAGCCCCCGGGGGAGGTACGTC.

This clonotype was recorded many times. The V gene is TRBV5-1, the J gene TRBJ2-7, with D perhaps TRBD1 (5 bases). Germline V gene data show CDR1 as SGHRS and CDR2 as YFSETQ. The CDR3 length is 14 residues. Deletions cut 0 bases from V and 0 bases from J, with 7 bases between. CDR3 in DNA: TGCGCCAGCAGCTTGGCGACAGACTCCTACGAGCAGTACTTC. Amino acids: CASSLATDSYEQYF.

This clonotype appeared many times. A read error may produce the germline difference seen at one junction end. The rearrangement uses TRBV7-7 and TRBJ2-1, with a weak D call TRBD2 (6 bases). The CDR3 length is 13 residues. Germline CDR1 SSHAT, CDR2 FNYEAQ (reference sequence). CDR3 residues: CASSLAGGGEQFF. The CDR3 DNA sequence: TGTGCTAGCAGCTTAGCTGGTGGGGGGGAGCAGTTCTTC.

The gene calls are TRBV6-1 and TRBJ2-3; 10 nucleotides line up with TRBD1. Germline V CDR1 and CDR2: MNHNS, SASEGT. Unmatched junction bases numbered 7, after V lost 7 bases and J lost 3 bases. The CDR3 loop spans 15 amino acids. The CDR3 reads CASKPGQGWTDTQYF. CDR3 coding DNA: TGTGCCAGCAAACCGGGACAGGGGTGGACAGATACGCAGTATTTT.

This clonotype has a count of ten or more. The CDR3 here is CASSYRGPSNTIYF. CDR3 in DNA: TGTGCCAGCAGCTACCGAGGACCATCCAACACCATATATTTT. The V and J genes are TRBV7-2 and TRBJ1-3; no clear D gene. The CDR3 extends over 14 amino acids. V was pared by 4 bases and J by 7 bases, with 14 bases between. The germline CDR1 and CDR2 sequences are SGHTA and FQGNSA.

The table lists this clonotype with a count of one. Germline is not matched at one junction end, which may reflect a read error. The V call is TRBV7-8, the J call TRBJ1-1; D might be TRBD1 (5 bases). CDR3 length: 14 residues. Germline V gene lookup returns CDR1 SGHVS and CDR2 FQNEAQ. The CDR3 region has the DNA TGTGCCAGCAGCTTCCGTGGGTGGGGCACTGTAGCTTTCTTT. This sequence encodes CASSFRGWGTVAFF.

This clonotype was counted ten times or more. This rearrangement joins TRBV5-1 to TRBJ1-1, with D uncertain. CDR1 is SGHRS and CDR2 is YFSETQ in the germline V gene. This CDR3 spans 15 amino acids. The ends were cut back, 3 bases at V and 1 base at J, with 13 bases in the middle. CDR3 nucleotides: TGCGCCAGCAGCTCCCTTTCCGTGGGGAACACTGAAGCTTTCTTT. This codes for CASSSLSVGNTEAFF.

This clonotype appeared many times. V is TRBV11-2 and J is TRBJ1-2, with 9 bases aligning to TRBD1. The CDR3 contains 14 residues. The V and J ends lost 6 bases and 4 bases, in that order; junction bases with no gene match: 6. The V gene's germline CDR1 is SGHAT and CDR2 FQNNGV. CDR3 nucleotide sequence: TGTGCCAGCAGGAATACAGGGGGCGGCTATGGCTACACCTTC. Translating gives CASRNTGGGYGYTF.

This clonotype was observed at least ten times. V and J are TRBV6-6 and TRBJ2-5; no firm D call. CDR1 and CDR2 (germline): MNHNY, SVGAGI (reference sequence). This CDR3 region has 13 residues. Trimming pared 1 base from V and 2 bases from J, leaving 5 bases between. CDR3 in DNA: TGTGCCAGCAGTTACTGGCAGCAAGAGACCCAGTACTTC. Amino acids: CASSYWQQETQYF.

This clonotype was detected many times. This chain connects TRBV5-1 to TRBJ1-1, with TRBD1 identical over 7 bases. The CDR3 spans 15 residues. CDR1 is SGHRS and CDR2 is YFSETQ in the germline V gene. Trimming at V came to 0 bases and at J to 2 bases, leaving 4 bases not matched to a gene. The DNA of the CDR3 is TGCGCCAGCAGCTTGGTCGGGACAGCTAACACTGAAGCTTTCTTT. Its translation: CASSLVGTANTEAFF.

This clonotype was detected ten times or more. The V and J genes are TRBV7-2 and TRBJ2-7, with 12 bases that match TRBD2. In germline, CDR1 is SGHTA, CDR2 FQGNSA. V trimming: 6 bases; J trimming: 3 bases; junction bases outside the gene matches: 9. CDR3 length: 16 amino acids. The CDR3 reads CASSPSQGLAGYEQYF. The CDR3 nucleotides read TGTGCCAGCAGTCCTAGTCAGGGACTAGCGGGCTACGAGCAGTACTTC. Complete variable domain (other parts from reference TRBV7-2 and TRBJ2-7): GAGVSQSPSNKVTEKGKDVELRCDPISGHTALYWYRQSLGQGLEFLIYFQGNSAPDKSGLPSDRFSAERTGGSVSTLTIQRTQQEDSAVYLCASSPSQGLAGYEQYFGPGTRLTVT.

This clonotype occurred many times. CDR3 amino acids: CASTEEGQGFKLFF. The CDR3 DNA reads as TGTGCCAGCACCGAAGAGGGACAGGGGTTCAAACTGTTTTTT. V and J are TRBV12-3 or TRBV12-4 and TRBJ1-4; 10 bases map to TRBD1. The CDR3 has 14 amino acids. J gave up 11 bases and V 7 bases, and 10 bases lay outside the gene matches.

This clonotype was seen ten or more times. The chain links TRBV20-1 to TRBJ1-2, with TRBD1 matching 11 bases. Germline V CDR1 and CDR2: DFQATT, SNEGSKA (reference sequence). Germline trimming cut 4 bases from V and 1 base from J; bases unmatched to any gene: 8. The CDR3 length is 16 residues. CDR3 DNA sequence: TGCAGTGCTACCGGACAGGGGGCGGACTATAACTATGGCTACACCTTC. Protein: CSATGQGADYNYGYTF.

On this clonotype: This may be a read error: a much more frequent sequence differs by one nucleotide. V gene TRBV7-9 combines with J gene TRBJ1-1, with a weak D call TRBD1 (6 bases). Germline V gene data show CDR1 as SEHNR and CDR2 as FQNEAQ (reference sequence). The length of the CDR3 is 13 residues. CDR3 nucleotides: TGTGCCAGCTGCTTACCAGGGGACACTGAAGCTTTCTTT. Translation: CASCLPGDTEAFF.

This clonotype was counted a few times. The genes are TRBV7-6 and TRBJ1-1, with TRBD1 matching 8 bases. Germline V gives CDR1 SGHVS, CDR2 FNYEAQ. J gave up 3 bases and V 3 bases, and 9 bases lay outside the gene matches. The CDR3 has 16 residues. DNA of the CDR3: TGTGCCAGCAGCTTCCGGACAGGGCCTGGGGACACTGAAGCTTTCTTT. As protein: CASSFRTGPGDTEAFF.

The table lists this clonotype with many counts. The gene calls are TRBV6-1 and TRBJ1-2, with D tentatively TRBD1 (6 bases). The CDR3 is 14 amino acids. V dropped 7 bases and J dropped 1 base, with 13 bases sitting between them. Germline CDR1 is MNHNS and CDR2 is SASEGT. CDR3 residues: CASIPQGFNYGYTF. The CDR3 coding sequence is TGTGCCAGCATTCCCCAGGGGTTTAACTATGGCTACACCTTC.